A selection of T cell receptor beta chains follows, all from one sample in a study of CD8 T cells in Susac syndrome. MiXCR, run by TCRdb on the immunoSEQ multiplex PCR reads, gives a single entry per CDR3 protein. Of roughly 89,000 distinct CDR3 sequences listed, approximately 96% are singletons. Sequenced input: CD8+ T cells from PBMCs. The receptors were sampled from a human donor with Susac syndrome. Each CDR3 is given with its conserved first and last residue. A D gene is named only where the DNA matches it firmly. Some rows mark clone size as missing; the rest say once, few, many or name a class of expanded clone.

v_call: TRBV7-9; j_call: TRBJ2-1; clone_size: .; d_call: .; cdr3_nt: TGTGCCAGCAGCTTCGTGCGGCGCTCCTACAATGAGCAGTTCTTC; cdr3_aa: CASSFVRRSYNEQFF
v_call: TRBV18; j_call: TRBJ1-5; clone_size: .; d_call: .; cdr3_nt: TGTGCCAGCTCACCGGGTTCGGGAAATCAGCCCCAGCATTTT; cdr3_aa: CASSPGSGNQPQHF
v_call: TRBV7-2; j_call: TRBJ2-1; clone_size: .; d_call: .; cdr3_nt: TGTGCCAGCAGCTTCGGACGGCCCTACAATGAGCAGTTCTTC; cdr3_aa: CASSFGRPYNEQFF
v_call: TRBV23-1; j_call: TRBJ1-5; clone_size: once; d_call: .; cdr3_nt: TGCGCCAGCAGTCCTTTGGGCCCTGACAATCAGCCCCAGCATTTT; cdr3_aa: CASSPLGPDNQPQHF
v_call: TRBV15; j_call: TRBJ2-5; clone_size: once; d_call: TRBD1; cdr3_nt: TGTGCCACCAGCAGAGGAGGGACAGGACGGGTGGAGACCCAGTACTTC; cdr3_aa: CATSRGGTGRVETQYF
v_call: TRBV15; j_call: TRBJ1-2; clone_size: .; d_call: .; cdr3_nt: TGTGCCACCAGCAGAGTGAGGAAAAATGGCTACACCTTC; cdr3_aa: CATSRVRKNGYTF
v_call: TRBV20-1; j_call: TRBJ2-1; clone_size: .; d_call: TRBD1; cdr3_nt: TGCAGTGTTGGGACAGGGACCAATGAGCAGTTCTTC; cdr3_aa: CSVGTGTNEQFF
v_call: TRBV5-6; j_call: TRBJ1-1; clone_size: .; d_call: .; cdr3_nt: TGTGCCAGCAGCTCCACAGGGACCCTCCCGCGGTGGACTGAAGCTTTCTTT; cdr3_aa: CASSSTGTLPRWTEAFF
v_call: TRBV4-3; j_call: TRBJ2-1; clone_size: .; d_call: .; cdr3_nt: TGCGCCAGCAGCCAAAGGGGACAAAATCGGGGCAATGAGCAGTTCTTC; cdr3_aa: CASSQRGQNRGNEQFF
v_call: TRBV19; j_call: TRBJ2-7; clone_size: .; d_call: TRBD2; cdr3_nt: TGTGCCAGTAGTCCCTCGGCGGGAGCGACCTACGAGCAGTACTTC; cdr3_aa: CASSPSAGATYEQYF
v_call: TRBV7-9; j_call: TRBJ2-1; clone_size: .; d_call: TRBD2; cdr3_nt: TGTGCCAGCAGCTTACCACTAGCGGAGTACAATGAGCAGTTCTTC; cdr3_aa: CASSLPLAEYNEQFF
v_call: TRBV2; j_call: TRBJ1-1; clone_size: .; d_call: .; cdr3_nt: TGTGCCAGCAGCGCTTCGAGCGTTGGCACTGAAGCTTTCTTT; cdr3_aa: CASSASSVGTEAFF
v_call: TRBV29-1; j_call: TRBJ1-3; clone_size: .; d_call: TRBD1; cdr3_nt: TGCAGCGTTGAACTAGGACAGGGTTTGCCAAACACCATATATTTT; cdr3_aa: CSVELGQGLPNTIYF
v_call: TRBV29-1; j_call: TRBJ2-6; clone_size: .; d_call: .; cdr3_nt: TGCAGCGTTTGGGAGGCCAACGTCCTGACTTTC; cdr3_aa: CSVWEANVLTF
v_call: TRBV28; j_call: TRBJ2-1; clone_size: .; d_call: .; cdr3_nt: TGTGCCAGCAGTTTAAGGCAGGGAGTCCCCTACAATGAGCAGTTCTTC; cdr3_aa: CASSLRQGVPYNEQFF
v_call: TRBV28; j_call: TRBJ2-3; clone_size: .; d_call: .; cdr3_nt: TGTGCCAGCAGCCTGAGCGGACCCAGCACAGATACGCAGTATTTT; cdr3_aa: CASSLSGPSTDTQYF
v_call: TRBV12-3/TRBV12-4; j_call: TRBJ2-5; clone_size: .; d_call: TRBD2; cdr3_nt: TGTGCCAGCAGTCCCGCGGGGGGTTCGAAAGAGACCCAGTACTTC; cdr3_aa: CASSPAGGSKETQYF
v_call: TRBV6-4; j_call: TRBJ2-5; clone_size: .; d_call: .; cdr3_nt: TGTGCCAGCAGTGACCGCCTAGTCGGGTACCAAGAGACCCAGTACTTC; cdr3_aa: CASSDRLVGYQETQYF
v_call: TRBV5-6; j_call: TRBJ2-5; clone_size: .; d_call: TRBD2; cdr3_nt: TGTGCCAGCAGCCCGGTTCAACAGCGGGGGGTCCCCCAAGAGACCCAGTACTTC; cdr3_aa: CASSPVQQRGVPQETQYF
v_call: TRBV29-1; j_call: TRBJ2-4; clone_size: .; d_call: TRBD1; cdr3_nt: TGCAGCGTTGACGGGACAGGCTTGGGACCCAAAAACATTCAGTACTTC; cdr3_aa: CSVDGTGLGPKNIQYF
v_call: TRBV5-6; j_call: TRBJ2-1; clone_size: .; d_call: .; cdr3_nt: TGTGCCAGCAGCCCTGGTCGGGGAAATGAGCAGTTCTTC; cdr3_aa: CASSPGRGNEQFF
v_call: TRBV3-1; j_call: TRBJ2-3; clone_size: .; d_call: .; cdr3_nt: TGTGCCAGCAGCCCGTTGGGACTTGGAACAGATACGCAGTATTTT; cdr3_aa: CASSPLGLGTDTQYF
v_call: TRBV12-5; j_call: TRBJ2-7; clone_size: .; d_call: .; cdr3_nt: TGTGCTAGTCCGATCGGGACCACGGGCGAGCAGTACTTC; cdr3_aa: CASPIGTTGEQYF
v_call: TRBV27; j_call: TRBJ2-7; clone_size: .; d_call: .; cdr3_nt: TGTGCCAGCACCACGTCGGGACGGAGCTCCTACGAGCAGTACTTC; cdr3_aa: CASTTSGRSSYEQYF
v_call: TRBV19; j_call: TRBJ1-1; clone_size: .; d_call: .; cdr3_nt: TGTGCCAGTAGTACCCAGAAGAGGGCTGAAGCTTTCTTT; cdr3_aa: CASSTQKRAEAFF
v_call: TRBV9; j_call: TRBJ2-3; clone_size: .; d_call: .; cdr3_nt: TGTGCCAGCAGCGTAAGGGCGGAACTCACAGATACGCAGTATTTT; cdr3_aa: CASSVRAELTDTQYF
v_call: TRBV20-1; j_call: TRBJ2-5; clone_size: .; d_call: .; cdr3_nt: TGCAGTGCGTTGGGGGAAGAGACCCAGTACTTC; cdr3_aa: CSALGEETQYF
v_call: TRBV9; j_call: TRBJ1-2; clone_size: .; d_call: TRBD1; cdr3_nt: TGTGCCAGCAGCGCGCCATCAGGGGGGGGGCGCGACTCCTATGGCTACACCTTC; cdr3_aa: CASSAPSGGGRDSYGYTF
v_call: TRBV24-1; j_call: TRBJ2-1; clone_size: .; d_call: TRBD2; cdr3_nt: TGTGCCACCAGTGACCCTAGCGGGCCCTACAATGAGCAGTTCTTC; cdr3_aa: CATSDPSGPYNEQFF
v_call: TRBV6-5; j_call: TRBJ2-1; clone_size: .; d_call: TRBD1; cdr3_nt: TGTGCCAGCAGTTACTCGACAGGGGAGACCAACAATGAGCAGTTCTTC; cdr3_aa: CASSYSTGETNNEQFF
v_call: TRBV7-9; j_call: TRBJ2-1; clone_size: once; d_call: TRBD1; cdr3_nt: TGTGCCAGCAGCTCGGGACAGGGAAAGTGGAATGAGCAGTTCTTC; cdr3_aa: CASSSGQGKWNEQFF
v_call: TRBV18; j_call: TRBJ2-1; clone_size: .; d_call: TRBD2; cdr3_nt: TGTGCCAGCTCACGTATAGCGGGAGAGAGGAGAAATGAGCAGTTCTTC; cdr3_aa: CASSRIAGERRNEQFF
v_call: TRBV13; j_call: TRBJ2-1; clone_size: .; d_call: .; cdr3_nt: TGTGCCAGCAGCTTAGGGACCGCCAATGAGCAGTTCTTC; cdr3_aa: CASSLGTANEQFF
v_call: TRBV5-1; j_call: TRBJ2-7; clone_size: .; d_call: .; cdr3_nt: TGCGCCAGCAGCTTAGAACCTGACAAACCTTACGAGCAGTACTTC; cdr3_aa: CASSLEPDKPYEQYF
v_call: TRBV6-6; j_call: TRBJ1-6; clone_size: .; d_call: .; cdr3_nt: TGTGCCAGCAGCCCCGAGGGTAATTCACCCCTCCACTTT; cdr3_aa: CASSPEGNSPLHF
v_call: TRBV9; j_call: TRBJ2-1; clone_size: .; d_call: .; cdr3_nt: TGTGCCAGCAGCGTAAAGGGAAATGAGCAGTTCTTC; cdr3_aa: CASSVKGNEQFF
v_call: TRBV7-9; j_call: TRBJ2-7; clone_size: .; d_call: TRBD1; cdr3_nt: TGTGCCAGCAGCTTAGGTGGGACAGGGGCGGATGCCTACGAGCAGTACTTC; cdr3_aa: CASSLGGTGADAYEQYF
v_call: TRBV20-1; j_call: TRBJ1-1; clone_size: .; d_call: .; cdr3_nt: TGCAGTGCCCTCGAATCAGGTTTTTATAACACTGAAGCTTTCTTT; cdr3_aa: CSALESGFYNTEAFF
v_call: TRBV9; j_call: TRBJ2-2; clone_size: once; d_call: TRBD2; cdr3_nt: TGTGCCAGCAGCGCCGTAGCGGGCAAGACCGGGGAGCTGTTTTTT; cdr3_aa: CASSAVAGKTGELFF
v_call: TRBV29-1; j_call: TRBJ1-2; clone_size: .; d_call: .; cdr3_nt: TGCAGCGTTGACGACTCGTCGGGGTCCAACTATGGCTACACCTTC; cdr3_aa: CSVDDSSGSNYGYTF
v_call: TRBV29-1; j_call: TRBJ2-7; clone_size: once; d_call: .; cdr3_nt: TGCAGCGCCGCGGGGAACGTCTACGAGCAGTACTTC; cdr3_aa: CSAAGNVYEQYF
v_call: TRBV9; j_call: TRBJ2-5; clone_size: .; d_call: TRBD2; cdr3_nt: TGTGCCAGCAGCCCCGGGGGGTATCAAGAGACCCAGTACTTC; cdr3_aa: CASSPGGYQETQYF
v_call: TRBV20-1; j_call: TRBJ2-7; clone_size: .; d_call: .; cdr3_nt: TGCAGTGCTAGAGATCTGACGGCTACCTACGAGCAGTACTTC; cdr3_aa: CSARDLTATYEQYF
v_call: TRBV6-5; j_call: TRBJ2-1; clone_size: .; d_call: .; cdr3_nt: TGTGCCAGCAGAATAGGGGGGGGCTACAATGAGCAGTTCTTC; cdr3_aa: CASRIGGGYNEQFF
v_call: TRBV15; j_call: TRBJ2-7; clone_size: .; d_call: .; cdr3_nt: TGTGCCACCAGCGAGAGTGCGGGGTACGAGCAGTACTTC; cdr3_aa: CATSESAGYEQYF
v_call: TRBV11-2; j_call: TRBJ2-5; clone_size: .; d_call: .; cdr3_nt: TGTGCCAGCAGCTTAGATCCCACAGTTCCTATGGCCCAGTACTTC; cdr3_aa: CASSLDPTVPMAQYF
v_call: TRBV15; j_call: TRBJ2-1; clone_size: .; d_call: .; cdr3_nt: TGTGCCACCAGCACCGGGACTTTTGCCTACAATGAGCAGTTCTTC; cdr3_aa: CATSTGTFAYNEQFF
v_call: TRBV20-1; j_call: TRBJ2-7; clone_size: .; d_call: TRBD1; cdr3_nt: TGCAGTGCTAGAGGGAGACCCAGGGGGCTGAAATCCTACGAGCAGTACTTC; cdr3_aa: CSARGRPRGLKSYEQYF
v_call: TRBV15; j_call: TRBJ1-1; clone_size: .; d_call: .; cdr3_nt: TGTGCCACCCGGCTCAGGGACACTGAAGCTTTCTTT; cdr3_aa: CATRLRDTEAFF
v_call: TRBV6-2/TRBV6-3; j_call: TRBJ1-1; clone_size: .; d_call: .; cdr3_nt: TGTGCCAGCAGCCGCCCCCCGGGATTGAACACTGAAGCTTTCTTT; cdr3_aa: CASSRPPGLNTEAFF